The clone carrying this TCR beta chain appeared a few times. This entry belongs to a study of T-cell memory formation after mild COVID-19. TCRdb redid the calling of the 5' RACE reads with MiXCR, one entry per CDR3 protein. Of tens of thousands of distinct CDR3 sequences listed, 10% to 15% are singletons. Per germline, CDR1 SNHLY and CDR2 FYNNEI. V lost 5 bases and J lost 3; bases outside the gene matches: 9. The length of the CDR3 is 15 residues. The V call is TRBV2, the J call TRBJ2-7; 8 nucleotides line up with TRBD2. Sequencing used PBMCs or a T cell subset sorted from them (not recorded which). The receptor was isolated from an adult woman who had mild COVID-19 (a few samples of this study predate the infection). Cell type and time point are not known. In nucleotides, the CDR3 is TGTGCCAGCAGTCCCCGGGAGGGATCAATCTACGAGCAGTACTTC. It translates to CASSPREGSIYEQYF.